This is a list of T cell receptor beta chains from one sample in a study of CD8 T cells in ankylosing spondylitis. MiXCR, applied by TCRdb to the 5' RACE reads, yields one record per CDR3 protein. This table has more than 30,000 distinct CDR3 sequences, around 10% appearing once. Source material: synovial fluid, either unsorted or a sorted T cell fraction (not recorded which). Receptors were obtained from a male donor with ankylosing spondylitis. CDR3s include the opening cysteine and the closing phenylalanine or tryptophan. D genes are given only for firm matches. Clone size is shown for a subset of rows, as once, few, many or a class of expanded clone.

J gene | D gene | CDR3 length | V gene | clone size | CDR3 DNA | CDR3 protein
TRBJ1-1 | - | 13 | TRBV7-6 | many | TGTGCCAGCAGCCTGGGTAGGAACACTGAAGCTTTCTTT | CASSLGRNTEAFF
TRBJ2-6 | TRBD2 | 15 | TRBV7-9 | many | TGTGCCAGCAGTCAGGATAGCGGGAGTTTAGACGTCCTGACTTTC | CASSQDSGSLDVLTF
TRBJ1-2 | TRBD1 | 13 | TRBV30 | many | TGTGCCCGGGACAGACCAACTAACTATGGCTACACCTTC | CARDRPTNYGYTF
TRBJ1-1 | - | 14 | TRBV20-1 | many | TGCAGTGCTAGAGCGAATAGGGCTAACACTGAAGCTTTCTTT | CSARANRANTEAFF
TRBJ2-7 | - | 14 | TRBV20-1 | few | TGCAGTGCTAGTTGGGAGACCGGTTACTACGAGCAGTACTTC | CSASWETGYYEQYF
TRBJ2-1 | - | 12 | TRBV2 | - | TGTGCCAGCAGTCTGATAGCGGATGAGCAGTTCTTC | CASSLIADEQFF
TRBJ2-2 | TRBD1 | 17 | TRBV19 | - | TGTGCCAGTATCCGGATCAGAGACAGGGGGCAGGCCGGGGAGCTGTTTTTT | CASIRIRDRGQAGELFF
TRBJ2-2 | - | 16 | TRBV11-2 | - | TGTGCCAGCAGCTTATTGCCCGGGGTGAACACCGGGGAGCTGTTTTTT | CASSLLPGVNTGELFF
TRBJ2-7 | TRBD1 | 16 | TRBV2 | - | TGTGCCAGCAGTGAAATTAGCAGGGGGCCGACCTACGAGCAGTACTTC | CASSEISRGPTYEQYF
TRBJ1-5 | - | 15 | TRBV20-1 | few | TGCAGTGCGCCCCGACTCAGAAGTAGCAATCAGCCCCAGCATTTT | CSAPRLRSSNQPQHF
TRBJ2-5 | TRBD1 | 14 | TRBV10-3 | - | TGTGCCATCAGCGAGACAGGGGGCGCGGAGACCCAGTACTTC | CAISETGGAETQYF
TRBJ2-7 | TRBD2 | 15 | TRBV7-2 | - | TGTGCCAGCACCTTAATAGCGGGTGCCTCCTACGAGCAGTACTTC | CASTLIAGASYEQYF
TRBJ2-7 | TRBD2 | 19 | TRBV5-1 | - | TGCGCCAGCAGCTTGGAGCTGACCTCCAACGGGCGGGGGACCTACGAGCAGTACTTC | CASSLELTSNGRGTYEQYF
TRBJ2-5 | - | 12 | TRBV29-1 | many | TGCAGCGTTTCGACAGCGGAAGAGACCCAGTACTTC | CSVSTAEETQYF
TRBJ2-5 | - | 15 | TRBV18 | - | TGTGCCAGCTCACCATCCGCAGGGTTCCAAGAGACCCAGTACTTC | CASSPSAGFQETQYF
TRBJ2-1 | - | 14 | TRBV5-1 | few | TGCGCCAGCAGCTTGGGTGGCAGCCACAATGAGCAGTTCTTC | CASSLGGSHNEQFF
TRBJ1-1 | - | 12 | TRBV7-2 | many | TGTGCCAGCAGCTTAGGATCTAGAGATACTTTCTTT | CASSLGSRDTFF
TRBJ2-1 | - | 10 | TRBV20-1 | - | TGCAGTGCTGGACACCGGGGGCAGTTCTTC | CSAGHRGQFF
TRBJ1-1 | - | 14 | TRBV4-2 | many | TGTGCCAGCAGCCAATTGGCAGGGGAGAGTGAAGCTTTCTTT | CASSQLAGESEAFF
TRBJ2-7 | - | 15 | TRBV7-9 | many | TGTGCCAGCAGCTTGACCTCGGGGTTGAACTACGAGCAGTACTTC | CASSLTSGLNYEQYF
TRBJ2-3 | - | 15 | TRBV6-2/TRBV6-3 | - | TGTGCCAGCAGTCACCAAGGACAATTTTCAGATACGCAGTATTTT | CASSHQGQFSDTQYF
TRBJ1-2 | - | 12 | TRBV19 | - | TGTGCCAGCGCTTTGGGGGATTTGGGCTACACCTTC | CASALGDLGYTF
TRBJ2-5 | - | 13 | TRBV20-1 | many | TGCAGTGCTCCCCCCCTAGCGCGGGAGACCCAGTACTTC | CSAPPLARETQYF
TRBJ2-3 | - | 14 | TRBV28 | - | TGTGCCAGCAGCTGGACACAATACACAGATACGCAGTATTTT | CASSWTQYTDTQYF
TRBJ1-6 | TRBD1 | 15 | TRBV20-1 | few | TGCAGTGCATATCAGGGGGCTCCTTCCAATTCACCCCTCCACTTT | CSAYQGAPSNSPLHF
TRBJ2-7 | TRBD2 | 15 | TRBV6-2/TRBV6-3 | few | TGTGCCAGCAGGGATCTAGCGGAGAGCCCCTACGAGCAGTACTTC | CASRDLAESPYEQYF
TRBJ2-7 | - | 14 | TRBV14 | - | TGTGCCAGCAGCCCAAGGACGGACCCCTACGAGCAGTACTTC | CASSPRTDPYEQYF
TRBJ2-1 | TRBD2 | 15 | TRBV19 | - | TGTGCCAGTAGCACCGGGACTAGCGGGATCAATGAGCAGTTCTTC | CASSTGTSGINEQFF
TRBJ2-1 | - | 15 | TRBV7-2 | few | TGTGCCAGCAGATACATATCGAGCTCCTACAATGAGCAGTTCTTC | CASRYISSSYNEQFF
TRBJ1-1 | - | 12 | TRBV5-6 | few | TGTGCCAGCAGCGTTGCGAACACTGAAGCTTTCTTT | CASSVANTEAFF
TRBJ2-5 | TRBD1 | 15 | TRBV12-3/TRBV12-4 | few | TGTGCCAGCAGTCACGGGACAGGGAATCGAGAGACCCAGTACTTC | CASSHGTGNRETQYF
TRBJ2-1 | - | 14 | TRBV7-3 | - | TGTGCCAGCAGCTTAAGCGGCATCTACAATGAGCAGTTCTTC | CASSLSGIYNEQFF
TRBJ1-5 | - | 15 | TRBV20-1 | few | TGCAGTGCTAGAGATCTCTGGGGAGTGGGTCAGCCCCAGCATTTT | CSARDLWGVGQPQHF